Below are 23 T cell receptor beta chains sequenced from a single sample in a study of cytomegalovirus exposure and HLA in healthy donors. TCRdb's table, derived via immunoSEQ multiplex PCR, lists solely in-frame clones and lacks some. This table holds over 250,000 clones, 65% to 90% found once. The source material was PBMCs. The receptors were sampled from a woman aged 18-29 years in good health and CMV-seronegative.

This clone has just a few counts. The J gene is TRBJ1-2, the V gene TRBV5-4, with unresolved D. The V gene's germline CDR1 is SGHNT and CDR2 YYREEE (reference sequence). This CDR3 comprises 14 residues. V was cut by 0 bases and J by 0 bases, with 6 bases left in between. The CDR3 region has the DNA TGTGCCAGCAGCTTGGACAGAACTAACTATGGCTACACCTTC. Translated: CASSLDRTNYGYTF.

This sequence joins TRBV7-6 and TRBJ2-7; 7 positions agree with TRBD1. CDR1 and CDR2 (germline): SGHVS, FNYEAQ. The V gene end was trimmed by 2 bases and the J gene end by 0 bases; junction bases not matched to a gene: 13. The CDR3 is 18 amino acids. This CDR3 is CASSLYGADRARSYEQYF. The CDR3 region has the DNA TGTGCCAGCAGCTTATACGGGGCCGACAGGGCGCGCTCCTACGAGCAGTACTTC. Combining the CDR3 with reference TRBV7-6 and TRBJ2-7 gives the whole variable domain GAGVSQSPRYKVTKRGQDVALRCDPISGHVSLYWYRQALGQGPEFLTYFNYEAQQDKSGLPNDRFSAERPEGSISTLTIQRTEQRDSAMYRCASSLYGADRARSYEQYFGPGTRLTVT.

CDR3 DNA: TGTGCCAGCAGCCGCGGCCGGGGCTCTGGAAACACCATATATTTT. Residues: CASSRGRGSGNTIYF. The genes are TRBV7-9 and TRBJ1-3; D is undetermined. Germline V CDR1 and CDR2: SEHNR, FQNEAQ (reference sequence). This CDR3 comprises 15 residues. Trimming removed 5 bases from V and 0 bases from J, with 11 bases in between. Combining the CDR3 with reference TRBV7-9 and TRBJ1-3 gives the whole variable domain DTGVSQNPRHKITKRGQNVTFRCDPISEHNRLYWYRQTLGQGPEFLTYFQNEAQLEKSRLLSDRFSAERPKGSFSTLEIQRTEQGDSAMYLCASSRGRGSGNTIYFGEGSWLTVV.

The chain has TRBV6-5 and TRBJ1-1; 11 bases align to TRBD1. The J segment lost 5 bases and the V segment lost 8 bases, leaving 7 bases of the junction unmatched. CDR3 length: 14 amino acids. CDR1 and CDR2 from the germline V gene are MNHEY and SVGAGI. The CDR3 reads CASSWDRGATEAFF. Written as DNA, the CDR3 is TGTGCCAGCTCGTGGGACAGGGGGGCGACTGAAGCTTTCTTT.

About this clone itself: The sample carries other DNA sequences with the same CDR3. The chain joins TRBV27 to TRBJ1-2; 9 nucleotides align to TRBD1. After removal of 4 bases from V and 8 bases from J, the junction contained 5 bases not matched to a gene. Germline loops: CDR1 MNHEY, CDR2 SMNVEV (reference sequence). The CDR3 is made up of 13 amino acids. The CDR3 region is CASSSGTGNGYTF. The DNA of the CDR3 is TGTGCCAGCAGTTCCGGGACAGGGAACGGCTACACCTTC.

This clone occurred once. The gene calls are TRBV10-3 and TRBJ2-5, with TRBD2 identical over 7 bases. V gave up 0 bases and J gave up 0 bases; unmatched junction bases: 4. The CDR3 is made up of 16 amino acids. CDR1 ENHRY and CDR2 SYGVKD come from the germline V gene. In nucleotides, the CDR3 is TGTGCCATCAGTGAGTCGAACCGGGGGGACCAAGAGACCCAGTACTTC. Residues: CAISESNRGDQETQYF.

The chain has TRBV12-5 and TRBJ1-5, with D perhaps TRBD1 (6 bases). This CDR3 has 17 amino acids. Trimming removed 6 bases from V and 1 base from J, with 19 bases in between. The germline V gene encodes CDR1 LGHNT and CDR2 FRNRAP. The chain's CDR3 is CASGIDRDTLSNQPQHF. The DNA for the CDR3 is TGTGCTAGTGGGATAGACCGGGACACCTTGAGCAATCAGCCCCAGCATTTT.

V is TRBV5-1 and J is TRBJ1-1, with 9 bases fitting TRBD1. Trimming at V came to 1 base and at J to 9 bases, leaving 7 bases not matched to a gene. This CDR3 spans 14 amino acids. Germline values: CDR1 SGHRS, CDR2 YFSETQ. DNA for the CDR3: TGCGCCAGCAGCTTGCCGGGACAGGGATTTAAAGCTTTCTTT. It is translated as CASSLPGQGFKAFF.

This clone was counted only a few times. This rearrangement joins TRBV6-1 to TRBJ1-1; D unresolved. The CDR3 is made up of 13 amino acids. Trimming removed 4 bases from V and 5 bases from J, with 11 bases in between. Germline V gene data show CDR1 as MNHNS and CDR2 as SASEGT. The CDR3 coding sequence is TGTGCCAGCAGTGTCAAAGGAGGGACTGAAGCTTTCTTT. Encoded protein: CASSVKGGTEAFF.

Only a few counts were recorded for this clone. The chain is built from TRBV7-2 and TRBJ1-1; D perhaps matches TRBD1 (6 bases). V lost 3 bases to trimming and J lost 0 bases, with 23 bases between them. This CDR3 has 19 amino acids. In germline, CDR1 is SGHTA, CDR2 FQGNSA. CDR3 residues: CASSLRHRAGAYLNTEAFF. Written as DNA, the CDR3 is TGTGCCAGCAGCTTGAGACATCGGGCAGGGGCATACTTGAACACTGAAGCTTTCTTT.

This clone appeared a single time. CDR3 in amino acids: CASSLGPRESDIYEQYF. CDR3 DNA: TGTGCCAGCAGCTTAGGCCCCCGGGAAAGTGATATATACGAGCAGTACTTC. The chain recombines TRBV13 with TRBJ2-7; a possible D gene is TRBD2 (5 bases). V was clipped by 0 bases and J by 4 bases, with 19 bases between them. Germline assignment: CDR1 PRHDT and CDR2 FYEKMQ (reference sequence). The CDR3 totals 17 residues.

The rearrangement uses TRBV30 and TRBJ1-2, with D perhaps TRBD1 (6 bases). V was trimmed by 0 bases and J by 7 bases, leaving 12 bases between them. The CDR3 is made up of 13 amino acids. Germline CDR1 reads GTSNPN; CDR2 reads SVGIG (reference sequence). CDR3 nucleotide sequence: TGTGCCTGGAGTGTGGGTGGGGGCGGTGGCTACACCTTC. Protein product: CAWSVGGGGGYTF.

This clone occurred once. The J gene is TRBJ1-1, the V gene TRBV13; weak D call: TRBD1 (5 bases). The CDR3 spans 14 residues. Trimming took 3 bases from V and 5 from J, leaving 13 bases between them. Looked up from germline, CDR1 is PRHDT and CDR2 is FYEKMQ (reference sequence). CDR3 residues: CASSFGAAGTEAFF. CDR3 coding DNA: TGTGCCAGCAGCTTCGGGGCGGCGGGGACTGAAGCTTTCTTT.

On this clone: This CDR3 is also generated by other DNA sequences in the sample. The V gene is TRBV29-1, the J gene TRBJ1-1; D is possibly TRBD1 (5 bases). Germline V gives CDR1 SQVTM, CDR2 ANQGSEA. Trimming removed 6 bases at V and 1 base at J, with 9 bases between. This CDR3 has 12 residues. The CDR3: CSVGHPNTEAFF. The CDR3 region has the DNA TGCAGCGTGGGGCACCCGAACACTGAAGCTTTCTTT.

The V gene is TRBV27, the J gene TRBJ1-1, with D unresolved. Between the trimmed V and J ends, which lost 6 bases and 0 bases, there was a span of 14 bases. The CDR3 extends over 15 amino acids. Germline V gives CDR1 MNHEY, CDR2 SMNVEV (reference sequence). CDR3 in amino acids: CASRPALRVNTEAFF. CDR3 nucleotide sequence: TGTGCCAGCAGACCAGCTTTACGGGTGAACACTGAAGCTTTCTTT.

The CDR3 spells CASSRGSGGSNGELFF. For the CDR3, the DNA is TGTGCCAGCAGCCGAGGTAGCGGTGGGTCGAACGGGGAGCTGTTTTTT. The rearrangement joins TRBV2 to TRBJ2-2, with D possibly TRBD2 on 6 matching bases. The CDR3 extends over 16 amino acids. With 6 bases removed from V and 7 bases from J, the gap between germline ends came to 21 bases. Germline CDR1 and CDR2: SNHLY and FYNNEI.

The chain carries TRBV9 and TRBJ1-5, with D perhaps matching TRBD1 (5 bases). Per the germline V gene, CDR1 is SGDLS and CDR2 is YYNGEE. Trimming stripped 4 bases from V and 3 bases from J, with 11 bases between. The CDR3 consists of 14 residues. Here the CDR3 DNA reads TGTGCCAGCAGCTCGCAGGGTAACAATCAGCCCCAGCATTTT. Encoded protein: CASSSQGNNQPQHF.

The chain carries TRBV4-3 and TRBJ2-3; 8 bases fit TRBD2. The V and J ends lost 0 bases and 5 bases, in that order; junction bases with no gene match: 4. In germline, CDR1 is LGHNA, CDR2 YSLEER. This CDR3 spans 15 amino acids. The CDR3 reads CASSQDGGGRDTQYF. CDR3 nucleotides: TGCGCCAGCAGCCAAGATGGCGGGGGGAGAGATACGCAGTATTTT.

The chain has TRBV5-1 and TRBJ2-7; tentatively, D is TRBD1 (6 bases). Trimming stripped 4 bases from V and 2 bases from J, with 16 bases between. The CDR3 loop spans 15 amino acids. CDR1 is SGHRS, CDR2 YFSETQ, per germline. CDR3 loop: CASSNAGTPPYEQYF. Here the CDR3 DNA reads TGCGCCAGCAGCAACGCCGGGACACCTCCCTACGAGCAGTACTTC.

The J gene is TRBJ1-5, the V gene TRBV7-8; TRBD1 is a possible D gene (5 bases). V lost 5 bases, J lost 1 base, and 21 bases lay in between. The CDR3 is 18 amino acids. CDR1 SGHVS and CDR2 FQNEAQ come from the germline V gene. The CDR3 sequence: CASSPREQGRGSNQPQHF. The CDR3 nucleotides read TGTGCCAGCAGCCCCCGGGAGCAGGGAAGGGGAAGCAATCAGCCCCAGCATTTT.

In its sample, this clone was seen a few times. V gene TRBV5-1 combines with J gene TRBJ1-3; 7 bases agree with TRBD1. The J segment lost 0 bases and the V segment lost 4 bases, leaving 4 bases of the junction unmatched. The length of the CDR3 is 15 residues. The germline V gene encodes CDR1 SGHRS and CDR2 YFSETQ. This chain's CDR3 is CASSGWTGSGNTIYF. CDR3 nucleotides: TGCGCCAGCAGCGGGTGGACAGGCTCTGGAAACACCATATATTTT.

This sequence joins TRBV6-5 and TRBJ2-7; TRBD2 matches at 12 bases. V was clipped by 5 bases and J by 4 bases; unmatched bases: 3. From germline, CDR1 is MNHEY and CDR2 SVGAGI. This CDR3 contains 14 residues. CDR3 nucleotide sequence: TGTGCCAGCAGTCGGACTAGCGGGAAATACGAGCAGTACTTC. Translated, it gives CASSRTSGKYEQYF.

The chain is built from TRBV29-1 and TRBJ2-7; 7 bases line up with TRBD1. The germline CDR1 and CDR2 sequences are SQVTM and ANQGSEA. J was trimmed by 4 bases and V by 3 bases; bases with no gene match: 0. There are 11 residues in the CDR3. CDR3 DNA sequence: TGCAGCGTTGACAGGGGGTACGAGCAGTACTTC. Its protein is CSVDRGYEQYF.